This T cell receptor (beta chain) was identified during a study of blood T cell repertoires in COVID-19. Overall study context: Both acute and convalescent COVID-19 samples were obtained from the United States, Italy and Spain. In each case, the material was cDNA or gDNA derived from T cells, B-cell-depleted T cells, or PBMCs.

This CDR3 has 13 amino acids. Per the germline V gene, CDR1 is SGHTA and CDR2 is FQGNSA. V shed 3 bases and J shed 4 bases, with 10 bases lying between them. As processed by the authors: By means of reference gene primer amplification, nucleated cell counts were estimated. Assay used: immunoSEQ multiplex PCR; TCRdb lists only in-frame clones, some missing. V and J calls and clone size are those listed in that table; D and trimming were worked out from the DNA. The sample consists of 170,000 or so clones, roughly 83% of them appearing once. The sequence came from a woman aged 60-70 years with acute or convalescent COVID-19. Material: peripheral blood. V usage is TRBV7-2 and J usage is TRBJ2-7; D gene ambiguous. The CDR3 nucleotides are TGTGCCAGCAGCTTTAGTTCCGGGTACGAGCAGTACTTC. Residues: CASSFSSGYEQYF.